The sequence of this T cell receptor beta chain was determined in a study of OX40 agonist ivuxolimab in advanced cancers. Background on the whole study: Ivuxolimab, which targeted the costimulatory receptor OX40 (CD134), was an agonistic, fully human IgG2 monoclonal antibody. Intravenous ivuxolimab was administered to patients every 2 weeks at six dose levels: 0.01, 0.1, 0.3, 1.5, 3 and 10 mg/kg. Of the 50 or so patients in dose escalation, around 20 had hepatocellular carcinoma, about 15 had melanoma, 9 had renal cell carcinoma and 9 had head and neck cancer. In the dose-escalation cohort, roughly 82% of patients were male, and the mean age was 60 years with a range of roughly 20 to 85. Prior anti-PD-1, anti-PD-L1 or anti-CTLA-4 therapy was permitted, and 30% to 45% of dose-escalation patients had received checkpoint inhibitors. Partial responses occurred in three dose-escalation patients, of whom one had hepatocellular carcinoma and two had cutaneous melanoma. The purpose of peripheral TCRbeta sequencing was to test whether ivuxolimab changed TCR sequence diversity and led to clonal T-cell expansion. The paper describes the monotherapy dose-escalation part (N ≈ 52 patients) of the phase I trial of ivuxolimab. Broad study findings and their caveats: Antigen specificity was not determined for the clonally expanded peripheral T cells. After ivuxolimab, CD8+ T cells had more expanded clones than CD4+ T cells on average. Clonal expansion of both CD4+ and CD8+ blood T cells was observed from baseline to week 6 at doses 0.1 to 3.0 mg/kg. In the 0.1-3.0 mg/kg groups, partial responders were among the patients with the lowest normalized peripheral clonal expansion, particularly in CD8+ T cells. Low levels of normalized T-cell clonal expansion were also seen in some nonresponding patients.

For this clone: Its antigen is not yet known. No qualities accompany the bases; no much larger clone lies one base away.

The trial excluded patients who had a history of autoimmune disease or were on systemic immunosuppression. Peripheral blood for TCR sequencing was collected from all dose cohorts at baseline, on cycle 4 day 1, and on cycle 7 day 1. Samples came from an open-label, multicenter, first-in-human phase I dose-escalation trial of ivuxolimab. Adults with locally advanced or metastatic head and neck squamous cell, hepatocellular, melanoma or renal cell carcinoma were enrolled in the trial. Before TCR sequencing, CD4+ and CD8+ T cells were separately sorted from peripheral blood. Genomic DNA was isolated from the sorted cells so that the TCRbeta CDR3 region could be sequenced. The immunoSEQ Assay was used for sequencing of TCRbeta CDR3 regions. Here the immuneACCESS table is served through TCRdb, limited to in-frame sequences with V and J called. Missing clones are a known gap in these copies; in checked studies unresolved V genes cover under half, and the rest lacks a known reason. Here the sample has some 44,000 clones; approximately 83% occur a single time. Under 40% of the sample goes to the ten largest clones.

V is clipped by 6 bases and J by 0 bases, and the sequence between their germline boundaries is 3 bases long. The germline V gene sets CDR1 to LGHNT and CDR2 to FRNRAP. The CDR3 covers 13 residues, taking in both the cysteine and the phenylalanine. The only DNA kept is the CDR3, 39 bases in frame from the first base. This sequence uses TRBV12-5 and TRBJ2-6; the D gene identity is not certain. This sample comprised CD4+ or CD8+ T cells sorted from blood, obtained in a trial of the OX40 agonist ivuxolimab. This receptor was taken from an adult with an advanced solid tumor such as melanoma, head and neck, liver or kidney cancer. CDR3 protein: CASGNSGANVLTF. The nucleotide sequence reads as follows: TGTGCTAGTGGCAACTCTGGGGCCAACGTCCTGACTTTC.